This T cell receptor (beta chain) was sequenced during a study of spatial heterogeneity in lung cancer. This CDR3 comprises 12 residues. V lost 3 bases, J lost 5 bases, and 5 bases lay in between. From germline, CDR1 is GTSNPN and CDR2 SVGIG (reference sequence). Time point reported: sample taken at primary tumor resection. In each case, whole RNA from tumor, nontumor lung or frozen PBMC was sequenced unsorted. The donor population consisted of approximately 79 patients with untreated, early-stage non-small cell lung cancer. Points from the study as a whole: Ubiquitous, expanded tumor-derived TCRs were more frequently observed in blood at resection than at follow-up.

TCRdb re-derived calls from the 5' RACE reads in MiXCR, one entry per CDR3 protein. The sample contains tens of thousands of distinct CDR3 sequences, approximately 12% of which appear only once. A word on this clonotype: Its antigen is undetermined.

Sequences were derived from PBMCs, sampled at surgery. V and J are TRBV30 and TRBJ1-6; D call uncertain. The sequence derives from a male donor with early-stage non-small cell lung cancer. The chain's CDR3 is CAWRRDNSPLHF. The CDR3 coding sequence is TGTGCCTGGAGAAGAGATAATTCACCCCTCCACTTT.